This is a list of T cell receptor beta chains from one sample in a study of blood T cell repertoires in COVID-19. Sequenced by immunoSEQ multiplex PCR; TCRdb stores in-frame clones only, minus some. The table lists some 30,000 clones, approximately 85% of them singletons. The specimen was peripheral blood. The receptors stem from a man aged 55 to 70 with active COVID-19. Each CDR3 is given with its conserved first and last residue. Each record gives: J gene, V gene, D gene, clone size, CDR3 DNA, CDR3 protein. The D gene is left open where the match is weak. Clone size is not always given. Where it is, it says once, few, many or a class for expanded clones.

j_gene: TRBJ2-2; v_gene: TRBV5-4; d_gene: TRBD1; abundance: -; CDR3nt: TGTGCCAGCAGCTTAGGGGGCCCCGGGGAGCTGTTTTTT; CDR3aa: CASSLGGPGELFF
j_gene: TRBJ2-5; v_gene: TRBV9; d_gene: TRBD2; abundance: -; CDR3nt: TGTGCCAGCAGCGTTGGGACTAGCGGGAAGGAGACCCAGTACTTC; CDR3aa: CASSVGTSGKETQYF
j_gene: TRBJ2-7; v_gene: TRBV10-1; d_gene: -; abundance: -; CDR3nt: TGCGCCAGCCAGAGGCGGGGCTCCTACGAGCAGTACTTC; CDR3aa: CASQRRGSYEQYF
j_gene: TRBJ2-2; v_gene: TRBV28; d_gene: -; abundance: -; CDR3nt: TGTGCCAGCAGTAAACACACGACCGGGGAGCTGTTTTTT; CDR3aa: CASSKHTTGELFF
j_gene: TRBJ1-2; v_gene: TRBV2; d_gene: -; abundance: -; CDR3nt: TGTGCCAGCAGTGATTTGGGGGGAAGTTACACCTTC; CDR3aa: CASSDLGGSYTF
j_gene: TRBJ2-1; v_gene: TRBV3-1/TRBV3-2; d_gene: TRBD1; abundance: -; CDR3nt: TGTGCCAGCAGCATAAAACAGGGGGCCTATGAGCAGTTCTTC; CDR3aa: CASSIKQGAYEQFF
j_gene: TRBJ2-5; v_gene: TRBV27; d_gene: -; abundance: once; CDR3nt: TGTGCCAGCAGACAATCCGGCCTCAGGGGAGAGACCCAGTACTTC; CDR3aa: CASRQSGLRGETQYF
j_gene: TRBJ2-7; v_gene: TRBV14; d_gene: -; abundance: -; CDR3nt: TGTGCCAGCACCCTGGGCAACTCCTACGAGCAGTACTTC; CDR3aa: CASTLGNSYEQYF
j_gene: TRBJ2-7; v_gene: TRBV5-1; d_gene: TRBD1; abundance: -; CDR3nt: TGCGCCAGCGCTACGGGACAGGGGACCTACGAGCAGTACTTC; CDR3aa: CASATGQGTYEQYF
j_gene: TRBJ2-3; v_gene: TRBV11-3; d_gene: -; abundance: few; CDR3nt: TGTGCCAGCAGGTACACAGATACGCAGTATTTT; CDR3aa: CASRYTDTQYF
j_gene: TRBJ2-4; v_gene: TRBV10-1; d_gene: -; abundance: -; CDR3nt: TGCGCCAGCAGTGAGTCGGGACTAGCCAAAAACATTCAGTACTTC; CDR3aa: CASSESGLAKNIQYF
j_gene: TRBJ2-3; v_gene: TRBV7-9; d_gene: -; abundance: -; CDR3nt: TGTGCCAGCAGCTGGGGGCAGGAACCAGATACGCAGTATTTT; CDR3aa: CASSWGQEPDTQYF
j_gene: TRBJ2-7; v_gene: TRBV19; d_gene: TRBD2; abundance: -; CDR3nt: TGTGCCAGTAGTATCCGGCGGGAGTCCTCCTACGAGCAGTACTTC; CDR3aa: CASSIRRESSYEQYF
j_gene: TRBJ2-1; v_gene: TRBV7-9; d_gene: TRBD1; abundance: -; CDR3nt: TGTGCCAGCAGCCGGGCGGTACAGGGGCGGTCCTACAATGAGCAGTTCTTC; CDR3aa: CASSRAVQGRSYNEQFF